What follows are 2 T cell receptor beta chains derived from one specimen sequenced in a study of blood T cell repertoires in COVID-19. TCRdb's copy holds only in-frame clones and misses some; the assay was immunoSEQ multiplex PCR. The table has about 160,000 clones, approximately 82% seen once; the top ten hold approximately 18%. What was sequenced was PBMCs or T cells enriched from blood (not recorded which). These receptors all stem from a man between 60 and 75 years old who had recovered from COVID-19.

V and J are TRBV27 and TRBJ2-7; D perhaps matches TRBD1 (6 bases). Germline loops: CDR1 MNHEY, CDR2 SMNVEV (reference sequence). The CDR3 contains 17 residues. The germline V and J ends were trimmed by 5 bases and 4 bases, with 24 bases remaining between them. The CDR3: CASSQARSGQRLYEQYF. The CDR3 nucleotides read TGTGCCAGCAGTCAAGCTAGGAGTGGACAGCGATTATACGAGCAGTACTTC.

This chain connects TRBV9 to TRBJ2-6, with D unclear. Trimming cost V 2 bases and J 0 bases, with 15 bases left between them. The germline gives CDR1 SGDLS, CDR2 YYNGEE. This CDR3 is 18 amino acids long. The CDR3: CASSVERSLSSGANVLTF. As DNA, the CDR3 is TGTGCCAGCAGCGTCGAGAGGTCCCTAAGCTCTGGGGCCAACGTCCTGACTTTC.